This is a list of T cell receptor beta chains from one sample in a study of shared clonotypes between healthy human individuals. The assay was immunoSEQ multiplex PCR, and TCRdb's table has in-frame clones only and misses some. Of some 2.1 million clones listed, approximately 94% are singletons. The sample consisted of naive CD8+ T cells sorted from blood. These receptors were taken from a man between 18 and 35 years old in good health. Both conserved end residues are part of each CDR3. The D gene is left open where the match is weak. Size values are once, few and many counts, or a class for expanded clones, and some rows have none.

v_call,d_call,j_call,clone_size,cdr3_aa,cdr3_nt
TRBV10-3,TRBD1,TRBJ1-1,.,CAVQDRGGNAEAFF,TGTGCCGTCCAGGACAGGGGGGGGAACGCTGAAGCTTTCTTT
TRBV9,.,TRBJ2-1,.,CASSVAPDNEQFF,TGTGCCAGCAGCGTAGCTCCGGACAATGAGCAGTTCTTC
TRBV6-5,.,TRBJ2-3,.,CASHFSDTQYF,TGTGCCAGCCACTTCTCAGATACGCAGTATTTT
TRBV5-1,.,TRBJ2-7,.,CASTSTDHYEQYF,TGCGCCAGCACCTCGACAGATCACTACGAGCAGTACTTC
TRBV13,TRBD2,TRBJ2-5,.,CASSFRGSGTQYF,TGTGCCAGCAGCTTTCGCGGGAGTGGTACCCAGTACTTC
TRBV11-2,.,TRBJ2-3,.,CASSFPGGFSTDTQYF,TGTGCCAGCAGCTTCCCTGGGGGATTTAGCACAGATACGCAGTATTTT
TRBV9,TRBD1,TRBJ2-5,.,CASSDGTVETQYF,TGTGCCAGCAGCGATGGGACAGTGGAGACCCAGTACTTC
TRBV7-7,.,TRBJ2-1,.,CASSLGPGGYNEQFF,TGTGCTAGCAGCTTAGGTCCAGGAGGGTACAATGAGCAGTTCTTC
TRBV30,.,TRBJ1-1,once,CAWSVEENTEAFF,TGTGCCTGGAGTGTAGAAGAGAACACTGAAGCTTTCTTT
TRBV5-6,.,TRBJ1-1,.,CASSLELPNTEAFF,TGTGCCAGCAGCTTGGAACTGCCGAACACTGAAGCTTTCTTT
TRBV9,TRBD2,TRBJ2-3,.,CASSVWGRGTDTQYF,TGTGCCAGCAGCGTCTGGGGGAGGGGCACAGATACGCAGTATTTT
TRBV6-6,.,TRBJ2-7,.,CASGTGTLAYEQYF,TGTGCCAGTGGGACCGGGACTCTTGCCTACGAGCAGTACTTC
TRBV27,.,TRBJ2-1,.,CASSPAYRDYNEQFF,TGTGCCAGCAGCCCAGCGTACAGGGATTACAATGAGCAGTTCTTC
TRBV5-6,.,TRBJ1-1,.,CASSLGGSTLNTEAFF,TGTGCCAGCAGCTTGGGAGGGTCCACTCTGAACACTGAAGCTTTCTTT
TRBV9,.,TRBJ1-3,.,CASTQDGYSGNTIYF,TGTGCCAGCACCCAGGACGGCTACTCTGGAAACACCATATATTTT
TRBV6-1,TRBD1,TRBJ1-5,.,CASSEGFGTGFQPQHF,TGTGCCAGCAGTGAAGGGTTCGGGACAGGGTTTCAGCCCCAGCATTTT
TRBV7-6,TRBD2,TRBJ2-7,.,CASSPGLAGGISSYEQYF,TGTGCCAGCAGCCCGGGACTAGCGGGAGGGATTAGCTCCTACGAGCAGTACTTC
TRBV6-1,.,TRBJ1-3,.,CASGAGSSGNTIYF,TGTGCCAGCGGAGCCGGGAGCTCTGGAAACACCATATATTTT
TRBV19,.,TRBJ2-1,.,CASSIGAVVYNEQFF,TGTGCCAGTAGTATTGGAGCAGTTGTCTACAATGAGCAGTTCTTC
TRBV2,.,TRBJ2-7,.,CASSATVDYEQYF,TGTGCCAGCAGCGCGACAGTCGATTACGAGCAGTACTTC
TRBV27,.,TRBJ2-2,.,CASSFATGANTGELFF,TGTGCCAGCAGTTTCGCGACAGGAGCGAACACCGGGGAGCTGTTTTTT
TRBV7-9,TRBD2,TRBJ2-3,.,CASSSHVESGAPGDTQYF,TGTGCCAGCAGCTCACACGTAGAGAGCGGGGCTCCCGGGGATACGCAGTATTTT
TRBV2,.,TRBJ2-7,.,CASSGLFYEQYF,TGTGCCAGCAGTGGACTGTTCTACGAGCAGTACTTC
TRBV27,TRBD1,TRBJ1-2,.,CASSFGDRDGYTF,TGTGCCAGCAGTTTCGGGGACAGGGATGGCTACACCTTC
TRBV5-6,TRBD1,TRBJ2-2,.,CASSGDSTNTGELFF,TGTGCCAGCAGCGGGGACAGTACGAACACCGGGGAGCTGTTTTTT
TRBV11-2,.,TRBJ2-1,.,CASSFAPGGNTNEQFF,TGTGCCAGCAGCTTCGCCCCCGGGGGCAACACCAATGAGCAGTTCTTC
TRBV30,.,TRBJ2-5,.,CAWSVNPFLRGWETQYF,TGTGCCTGGAGTGTTAATCCGTTTCTTCGGGGTTGGGAGACCCAGTACTTC
TRBV9,.,TRBJ2-1,.,CASSASIRDVDESYNEQFF,TGTGCCAGCAGCGCTAGCATCCGGGACGTCGATGAGTCCTACAATGAGCAGTTCTTC
TRBV7-6,TRBD1,TRBJ1-4,.,CASSLNGQGELFF,TGTGCCAGCAGCTTAAACGGACAGGGGGAACTGTTTTTT
TRBV5-1,.,TRBJ1-4,.,CASSLGGLKRANEKLFF,TGCGCCAGCAGCCTAGGGGGACTTAAGAGAGCTAATGAAAAACTGTTTTTT
TRBV27,TRBD2,TRBJ2-1,.,CASSQGTSGGGNEQFF,TGTGCCAGCAGTCAAGGGACTAGCGGGGGCGGAAATGAGCAGTTCTTC
TRBV4-1,.,TRBJ1-1,.,CASSQRGGPGQTEAFF,TGCGCCAGCAGCCAAAGGGGTGGCCCAGGGCAAACTGAAGCTTTCTTT
TRBV27,.,TRBJ2-1,.,CASSLLSSYNEQFF,TGTGCCAGCAGTTTACTAAGCTCCTACAATGAGCAGTTCTTC
TRBV7-9,.,TRBJ1-3,.,CASSLALESNTIYF,TGTGCCAGCAGCTTAGCGTTAGAATCCAACACCATATATTTT
TRBV11-3,.,TRBJ2-7,.,CASSSQTGYEQYF,TGTGCCAGCAGCTCACAGACAGGTTACGAGCAGTACTTC
TRBV19,.,TRBJ1-5,.,CASSTGQGINQPQHF,TGTGCCAGTAGTACAGGCCAGGGTATTAATCAGCCCCAGCATTTT
TRBV5-1,.,TRBJ1-1,.,CASRTGNTEAFF,TGCGCCAGCAGAACGGGCAACACTGAAGCTTTCTTT
TRBV5-6,.,TRBJ2-3,once,CASSLGSGMTDTQYF,TGTGCCAGCAGCTTGGGTTCGGGGATGACAGATACGCAGTATTTT
TRBV19,TRBD2,TRBJ2-7,.,CASSAPGLDEQYF,TGTGCCAGTAGTGCCCCGGGACTAGACGAGCAGTACTTC
TRBV4-3,.,TRBJ2-7,once,CASSQDLGTLYEQYF,TGCGCCAGCAGCCAAGATCTGGGAACCCTCTACGAGCAGTACTTC
TRBV6-1,.,TRBJ2-1,.,CASSGRDSISSYNEQFF,TGTGCCAGCAGTGGGAGGGACAGCATAAGCTCCTACAATGAGCAGTTCTTC
TRBV30,.,TRBJ2-2,.,CARWGPSGELFF,TGTGCCAGGTGGGGTCCTTCCGGGGAGCTGTTTTTT
TRBV13,TRBD2,TRBJ2-3,.,CASSCLQRGGNPGTDTQYF,TGTGCCAGCAGCTGCCTCCAGCGGGGGGGTAATCCTGGCACAGATACGCAGTATTTT
TRBV11-2,.,TRBJ1-1,.,CASSHTSRGAEAFF,TGTGCCAGCAGCCACACATCTCGGGGTGCTGAAGCTTTCTTT
TRBV6-5,.,TRBJ2-4,.,CASSYGISDIQYF,TGTGCCAGCAGTTACGGAATCTCGGACATTCAGTACTTC
TRBV27,.,TRBJ2-3,once,CASSPRDLFTDTQYF,TGTGCCAGCAGTCCTCGGGACTTATTCACAGATACGCAGTATTTT
TRBV9,.,TRBJ2-7,once,CASSVGDSTAYEQYF,TGTGCCAGCAGCGTAGGGGACTCGACCGCCTACGAGCAGTACTTC
TRBV7-9,.,TRBJ1-1,.,CASSLGAQGILNTEAFF,TGTGCCAGCAGCTTAGGGGCCCAGGGGATCCTGAACACTGAAGCTTTCTTT
TRBV5-6,.,TRBJ2-2,.,CASSLVPTGELFF,TGTGCCAGCAGCTTGGTTCCCACCGGGGAGCTGTTTTTT
TRBV7-8,.,TRBJ2-7,.,CASSSGGAQGMGWIYEQYF,TGTGCCAGCAGCTCGGGAGGGGCACAGGGGATGGGGTGGATCTACGAGCAGTACTTC
TRBV5-8,.,TRBJ2-7,.,CASSLQGSYEQYF,TGTGCCAGCAGCTTGCAGGGAAGCTACGAGCAGTACTTC
TRBV9,.,TRBJ2-7,.,CASSTRGLDYEQYF,TGTGCCAGCAGCACACGGGGGCTAGACTACGAGCAGTACTTC
TRBV19,.,TRBJ2-3,.,CASSMGGSSTDTQYF,TGTGCCAGTAGTATGGGGGGTTCTAGCACAGATACGCAGTATTTT
TRBV9,TRBD2,TRBJ2-7,.,CASSAGAGPLAGYEQYF,TGTGCCAGCAGCGCGGGAGCGGGGCCACTAGCTGGGTACGAGCAGTACTTC